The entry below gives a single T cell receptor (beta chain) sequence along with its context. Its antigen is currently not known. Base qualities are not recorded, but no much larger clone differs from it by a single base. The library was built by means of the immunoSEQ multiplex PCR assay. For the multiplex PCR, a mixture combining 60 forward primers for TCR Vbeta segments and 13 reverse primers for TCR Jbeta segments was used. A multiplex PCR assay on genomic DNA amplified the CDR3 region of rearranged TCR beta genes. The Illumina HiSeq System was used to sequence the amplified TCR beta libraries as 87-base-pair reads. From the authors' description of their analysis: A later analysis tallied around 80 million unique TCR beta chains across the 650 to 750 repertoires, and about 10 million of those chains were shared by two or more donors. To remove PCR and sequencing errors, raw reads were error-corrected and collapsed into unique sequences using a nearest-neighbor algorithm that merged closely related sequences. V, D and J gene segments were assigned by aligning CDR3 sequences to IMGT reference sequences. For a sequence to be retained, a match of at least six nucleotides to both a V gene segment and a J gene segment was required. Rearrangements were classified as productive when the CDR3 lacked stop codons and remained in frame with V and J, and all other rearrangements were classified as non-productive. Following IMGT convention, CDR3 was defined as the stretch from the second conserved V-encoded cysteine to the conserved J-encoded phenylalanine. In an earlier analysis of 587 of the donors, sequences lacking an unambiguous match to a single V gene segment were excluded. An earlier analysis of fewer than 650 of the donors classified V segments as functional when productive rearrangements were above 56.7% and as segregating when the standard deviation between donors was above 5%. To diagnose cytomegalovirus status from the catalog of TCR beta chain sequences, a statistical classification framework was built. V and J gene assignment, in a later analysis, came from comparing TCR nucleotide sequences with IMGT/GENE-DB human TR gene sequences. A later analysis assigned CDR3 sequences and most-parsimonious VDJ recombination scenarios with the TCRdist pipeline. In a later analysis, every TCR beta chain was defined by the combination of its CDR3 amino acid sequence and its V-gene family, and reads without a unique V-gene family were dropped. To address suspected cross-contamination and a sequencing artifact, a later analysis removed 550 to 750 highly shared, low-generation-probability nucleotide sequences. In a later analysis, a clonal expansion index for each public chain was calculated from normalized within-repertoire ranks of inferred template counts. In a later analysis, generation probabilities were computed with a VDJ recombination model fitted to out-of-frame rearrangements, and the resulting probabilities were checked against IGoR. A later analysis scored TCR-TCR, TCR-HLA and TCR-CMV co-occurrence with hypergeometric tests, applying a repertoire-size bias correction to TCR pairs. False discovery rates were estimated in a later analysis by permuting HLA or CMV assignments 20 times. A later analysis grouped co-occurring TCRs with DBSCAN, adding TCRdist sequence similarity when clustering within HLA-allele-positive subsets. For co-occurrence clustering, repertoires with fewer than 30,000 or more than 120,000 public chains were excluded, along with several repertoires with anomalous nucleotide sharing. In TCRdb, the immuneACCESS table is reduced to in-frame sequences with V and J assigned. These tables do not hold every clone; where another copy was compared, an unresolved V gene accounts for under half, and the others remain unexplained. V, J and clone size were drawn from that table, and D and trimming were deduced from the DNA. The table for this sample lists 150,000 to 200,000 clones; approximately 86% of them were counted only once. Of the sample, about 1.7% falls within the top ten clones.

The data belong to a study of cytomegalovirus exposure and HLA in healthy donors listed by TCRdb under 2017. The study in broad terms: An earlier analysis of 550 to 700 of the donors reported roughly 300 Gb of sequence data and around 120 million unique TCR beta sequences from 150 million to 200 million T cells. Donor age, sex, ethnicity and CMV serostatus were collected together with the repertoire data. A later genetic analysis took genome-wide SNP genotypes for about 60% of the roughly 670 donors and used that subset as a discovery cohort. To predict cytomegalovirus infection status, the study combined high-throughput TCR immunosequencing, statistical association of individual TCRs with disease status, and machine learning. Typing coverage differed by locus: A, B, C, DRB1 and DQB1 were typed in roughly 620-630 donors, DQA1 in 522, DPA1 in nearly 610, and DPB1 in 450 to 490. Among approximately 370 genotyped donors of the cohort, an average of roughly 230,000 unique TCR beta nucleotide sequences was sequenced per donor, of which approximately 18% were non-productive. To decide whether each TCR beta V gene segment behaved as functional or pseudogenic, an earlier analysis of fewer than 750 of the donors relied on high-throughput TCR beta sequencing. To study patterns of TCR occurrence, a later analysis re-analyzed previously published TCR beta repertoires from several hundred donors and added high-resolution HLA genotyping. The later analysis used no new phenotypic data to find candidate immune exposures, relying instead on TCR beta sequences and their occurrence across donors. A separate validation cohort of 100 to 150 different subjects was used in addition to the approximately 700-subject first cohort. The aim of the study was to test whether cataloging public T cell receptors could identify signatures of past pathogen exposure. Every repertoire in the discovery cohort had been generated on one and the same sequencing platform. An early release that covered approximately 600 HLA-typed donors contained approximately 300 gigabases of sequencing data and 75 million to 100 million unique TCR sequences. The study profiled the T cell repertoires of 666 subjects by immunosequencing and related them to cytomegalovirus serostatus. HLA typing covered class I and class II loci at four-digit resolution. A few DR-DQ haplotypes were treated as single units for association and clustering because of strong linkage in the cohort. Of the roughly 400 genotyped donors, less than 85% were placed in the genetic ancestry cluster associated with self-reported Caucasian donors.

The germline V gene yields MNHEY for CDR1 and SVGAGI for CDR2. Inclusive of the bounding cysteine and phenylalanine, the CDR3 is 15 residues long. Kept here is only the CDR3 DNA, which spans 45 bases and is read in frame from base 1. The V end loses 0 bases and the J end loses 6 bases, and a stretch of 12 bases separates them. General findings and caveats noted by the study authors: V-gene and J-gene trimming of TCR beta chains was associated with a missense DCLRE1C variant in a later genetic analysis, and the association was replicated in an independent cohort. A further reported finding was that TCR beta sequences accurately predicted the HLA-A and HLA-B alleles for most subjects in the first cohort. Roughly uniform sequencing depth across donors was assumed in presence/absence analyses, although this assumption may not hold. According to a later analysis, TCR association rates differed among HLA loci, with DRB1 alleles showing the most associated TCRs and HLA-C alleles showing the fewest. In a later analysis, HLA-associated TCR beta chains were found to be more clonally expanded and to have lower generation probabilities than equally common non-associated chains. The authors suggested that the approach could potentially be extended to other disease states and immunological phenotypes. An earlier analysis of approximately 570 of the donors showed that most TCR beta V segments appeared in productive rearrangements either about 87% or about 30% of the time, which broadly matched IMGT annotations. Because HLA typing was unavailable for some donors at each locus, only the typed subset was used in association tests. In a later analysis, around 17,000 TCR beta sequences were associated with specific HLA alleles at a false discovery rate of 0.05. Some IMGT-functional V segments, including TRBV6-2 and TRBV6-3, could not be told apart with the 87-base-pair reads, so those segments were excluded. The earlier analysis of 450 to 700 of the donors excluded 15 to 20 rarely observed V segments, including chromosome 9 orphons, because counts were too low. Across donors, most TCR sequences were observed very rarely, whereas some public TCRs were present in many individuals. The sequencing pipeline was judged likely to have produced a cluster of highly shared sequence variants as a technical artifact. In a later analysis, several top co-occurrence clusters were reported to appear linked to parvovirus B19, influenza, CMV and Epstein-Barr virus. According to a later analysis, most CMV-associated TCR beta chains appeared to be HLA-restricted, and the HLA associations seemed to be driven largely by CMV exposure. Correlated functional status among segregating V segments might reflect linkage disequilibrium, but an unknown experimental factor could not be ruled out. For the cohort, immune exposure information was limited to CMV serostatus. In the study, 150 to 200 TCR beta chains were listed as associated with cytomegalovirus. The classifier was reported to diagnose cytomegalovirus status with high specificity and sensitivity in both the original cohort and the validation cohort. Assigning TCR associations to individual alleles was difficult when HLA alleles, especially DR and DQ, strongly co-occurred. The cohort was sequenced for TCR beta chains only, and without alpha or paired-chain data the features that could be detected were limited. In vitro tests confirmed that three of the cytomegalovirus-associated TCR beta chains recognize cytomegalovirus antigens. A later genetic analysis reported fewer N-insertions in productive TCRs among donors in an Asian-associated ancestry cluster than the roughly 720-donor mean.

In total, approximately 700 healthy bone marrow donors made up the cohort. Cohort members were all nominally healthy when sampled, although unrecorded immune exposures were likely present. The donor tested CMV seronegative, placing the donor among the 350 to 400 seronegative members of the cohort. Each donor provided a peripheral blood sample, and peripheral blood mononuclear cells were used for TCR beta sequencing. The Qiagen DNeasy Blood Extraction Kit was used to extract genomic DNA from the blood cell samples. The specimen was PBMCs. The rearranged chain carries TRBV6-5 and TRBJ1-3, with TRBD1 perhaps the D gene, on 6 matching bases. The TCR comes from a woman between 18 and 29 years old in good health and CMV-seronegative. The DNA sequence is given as TGTGCCAGCAGTTACTCGAAGGCAGGGGAAAACACCATATATTTT. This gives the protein CASSYSKAGENTIYF.